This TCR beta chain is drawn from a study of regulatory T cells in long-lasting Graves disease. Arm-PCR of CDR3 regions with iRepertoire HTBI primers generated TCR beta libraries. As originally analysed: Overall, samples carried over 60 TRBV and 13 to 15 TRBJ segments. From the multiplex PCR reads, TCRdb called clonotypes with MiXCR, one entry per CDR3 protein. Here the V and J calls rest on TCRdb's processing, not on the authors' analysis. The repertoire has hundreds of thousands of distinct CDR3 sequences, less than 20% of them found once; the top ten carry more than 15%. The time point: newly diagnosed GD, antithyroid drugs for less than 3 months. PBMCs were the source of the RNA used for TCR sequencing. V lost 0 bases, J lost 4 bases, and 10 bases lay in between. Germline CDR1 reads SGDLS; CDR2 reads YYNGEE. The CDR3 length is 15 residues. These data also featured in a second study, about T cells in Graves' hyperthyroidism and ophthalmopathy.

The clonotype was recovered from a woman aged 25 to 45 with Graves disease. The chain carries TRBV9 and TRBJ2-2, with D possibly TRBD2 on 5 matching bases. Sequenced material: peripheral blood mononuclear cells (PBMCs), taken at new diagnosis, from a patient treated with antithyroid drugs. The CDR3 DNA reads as TGTGCCAGCAGCGTAGAAGCGGAACTCACCGGGGAGCTGTTTTTT. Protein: CASSVEAELTGELFF.